The 28 T cell receptor beta chains below were found in one sample sequenced in a study of early T cells in non-severe SARS-CoV-2 infection. TCRdb reprocessed the 5' RACE reads via MiXCR and lists one record per CDR3 protein. The table shows about 60,000 distinct CDR3 sequences, with 13% occurring only once. The sequencing sample was made of whole blood. Receptor source: an adult who was a healthcare worker with PCR-confirmed SARS-CoV-2 infection or an uninfected control (not recorded which).

This clonotype was seen only a few times. The V gene is TRBV7-2, the J gene TRBJ2-7, with 8 positions matching TRBD2. The germline gives CDR1 SGHTA, CDR2 FQGNSA. Trimming cost V 3 bases and J 7 bases; bases outside gene matches: 8. The CDR3 covers 14 residues. As DNA, the CDR3 is TGTGCCAGCAGCTTGCTAGCGGGCTCCAGGGAGCAGTACTTC. Protein sequence: CASSLLAGSREQYF.

The chain links TRBV7-9 to TRBJ2-2, with D uncertain. Deletions cut 7 bases from V and 3 bases from J, with 15 bases between. CDR3 length: 15 amino acids. Germline V lookup: CDR1 SEHNR, CDR2 FQNEAQ (reference sequence). This chain's CDR3 is CASTGSIAYTGELFF. In DNA, the CDR3 is TGTGCCAGCACGGGCTCCATCGCGTACACCGGGGAGCTGTTTTTT.

The chain is built from TRBV6-5 and TRBJ2-3; no definite D call. The V and J ends lost 5 bases and 4 bases respectively, with 7 bases between them. The CDR3 loop spans 12 amino acids. Per germline, CDR1 MNHEY and CDR2 SVGAGI. CDR3 sequence reads: CASSLRPDTQYF. The CDR3 DNA sequence: TGTGCCAGCAGTCTCCGTCCAGATACGCAGTATTTT.

This clonotype has ten or more counts. This CDR3 is CSARVSGVSDTQYF. For the CDR3, the DNA is TGCAGTGCTAGAGTTAGCGGGGTCTCAGATACGCAGTATTTT. J is TRBJ2-3 and V is TRBV20-1; 8 bases line up with TRBD2. Germline-derived CDR1 and CDR2 are DFQATT and SNEGSKA (reference sequence). Trimming took 1 base from V and 4 from J; bases not matched to a gene: 4. The CDR3 loop spans 14 amino acids.

The genes are TRBV3-1 and TRBJ1-2; TRBD1 agrees at 8 bases. With 1 base clipped from V and 3 bases from J, the junction kept 1 base outside the gene matches. Germline values: CDR1 LGHDT, CDR2 YNNKEL (reference sequence). This CDR3 comprises 14 residues. The CDR3 reads CASSQAGGDYGYTF. In DNA, the CDR3 is TGTGCCAGCAGCCAAGCAGGGGGCGACTATGGCTACACCTTC.

V gene TRBV10-3 combines with J gene TRBJ2-4; unclear D gene. CDR3 length equals 15 residues. Germline V gene data show CDR1 as ENHRY and CDR2 as SYGVKD. V dropped 0 bases and J dropped 6 bases, with 12 bases sitting between them. In DNA form, the CDR3 reads TGTGCCATCAGTGAGTCGGGGATCGGCGGAAACATTCAGTACTTC. Its protein product is CAISESGIGGNIQYF.

The sample holds a few counts of this clonotype. The rearrangement joins TRBV9 to TRBJ1-1; the D gene is possibly TRBD1 (5 bases). The CDR3 is 12 residues long. The germline V gene encodes CDR1 SGDLS and CDR2 YYNGEE. V lost 4 bases, J lost 3 bases, and 7 bases lay in between. The CDR3 DNA reads as TGTGCCAGCAGCCTAGGGGACACTGAAGCTTTCTTT. Its translation: CASSLGDTEAFF.

This clonotype was seen only a few times. This chain joins TRBV5-4 and TRBJ2-7, with D tentatively TRBD1 (6 bases). V lost 4 bases and J lost 3, with 17 bases in between. CDR1 is SGHNT, CDR2 YYREEE, per germline (reference sequence). The CDR3 runs 15 residues. In DNA form, the CDR3 reads TGTGCCAGCAGCCCAGACAGGACATCTATCTACGAGCAGTACTTC. Amino acids: CASSPDRTSIYEQYF.

This clonotype has just a few counts. V is TRBV7-6 and J is TRBJ1-4; tentative D call: TRBD1 (5 bases). Trimming cost V 5 bases and J 8 bases, with 9 bases left between them. Germline CDR1 reads SGHVS; CDR2 reads FNYEAQ. This CDR3 contains 12 residues. Here the CDR3 reads CASSPWGEKLFF. The DNA for the CDR3 is TGTGCCAGCAGCCCATGGGGGGAAAAACTGTTTTTT. Full variable domain (rest looked up from reference TRBV7-6 and TRBJ1-4): GAGVSQSPRYKVTKRGQDVALRCDPISGHVSLYWYRQALGQGPEFLTYFNYEAQQDKSGLPNDRFSAERPEGSISTLTIQRTEQRDSAMYRCASSPWGEKLFFGSGTQLSVL.

This clonotype has ten or more counts. The genes are TRBV6-6 and TRBJ1-1; perhaps TRBD1 as D (5 bases). This CDR3 region has 13 residues. The germline V and J ends were trimmed by 2 bases and 3 bases, with 7 bases remaining between them. From germline, CDR1 is MNHNY and CDR2 SVGAGI (reference sequence). The CDR3 is CASSYGGYTEAFF. DNA of the CDR3: TGTGCCAGCAGTTACGGGGGGTACACTGAAGCTTTCTTT.

This clonotype was found many times. The chain uses TRBV4-2 and TRBJ2-3; 8 nucleotides match TRBD1. This CDR3 region has 15 residues. After removal of 1 base from V and 1 base from J, the junction contained 1 base not matched to a gene. In germline, CDR1 is LGHNA, CDR2 YNFKEQ. CDR3 sequence reads: CASSQAQGGTDTQYF. CDR3 DNA: TGTGCCAGCAGCCAAGCACAGGGGGGCACAGATACGCAGTATTTT.

This clonotype has only a few counts. Here the CDR3 reads CASSQKLIVGGSAGEQYF. The CDR3 DNA reads as TGCGCCAGCAGCCAGAAACTCATTGTTGGGGGGTCTGCGGGTGAGCAGTACTTC. The chain recombines TRBV4-1 with TRBJ2-7; weak D call: TRBD2 (6 bases). Germline loops: CDR1 MGHRA, CDR2 YSYEKL. The germline V and J ends were trimmed by 3 bases and 7 bases, with 28 bases remaining between them. The CDR3 spans 18 residues.

The chain employs TRBV29-1 and TRBJ1-1, with a weak D call TRBD1 (5 bases). V was trimmed by 4 bases and J by 1 base, leaving 7 bases between them. The V gene's germline CDR1 is SQVTM and CDR2 ANQGSEA. The CDR3 loop spans 12 amino acids. Here the CDR3 reads CSVADTNTEAFF. CDR3 in DNA: TGCAGCGTTGCGGACACGAACACTGAAGCTTTCTTT.

This clonotype has a handful of counts. This chain joins TRBV27 and TRBJ2-1, with 9 bases lining up with TRBD2. The CDR3 is 14 amino acids. With 6 bases clipped from V and 3 bases from J, the junction kept 3 bases outside the gene matches. Germline CDR1 and CDR2: MNHEY and SMNVEV (reference sequence). CDR3 in DNA: TGTGCCAGCAGGCGTAGCGGGAGCTACAATGAGCAGTTCTTC. This sequence encodes CASRRSGSYNEQFF.

The chain is built from TRBV2 and TRBJ1-6; the D is unclear. Germline CDR1 SNHLY, CDR2 FYNNEI. The CDR3 consists of 14 residues. V lost 3 bases to trimming and J lost 10 bases, with 13 bases between them. The CDR3 DNA follows: TGTGCCAGCAGTGAGTGGACCATAGAATCACCCCTCCACTTT. Its protein is CASSEWTIESPLHF.

The rearrangement joins TRBV5-1 to TRBJ2-1; no reliable D call. The germline V and J ends were trimmed by 0 bases and 6 bases, with 13 bases remaining between them. The CDR3 sequence is 15 residues long. The germline gives CDR1 SGHRS, CDR2 YFSETQ. CDR3 DNA sequence: TGCGCCAGCAGCTTGGATCCCGGCAGATCCAATGAGCAGTTCTTC. This codes for CASSLDPGRSNEQFF.

The J gene is TRBJ2-2, the V gene TRBV3-1; the match to TRBD1 covers 7 bases. V shed 5 bases and J 9 bases; nucleotides not matched to a gene: 18. This CDR3 has 17 amino acids. Germline CDR1 LGHDT, CDR2 YNNKEL (reference sequence). CDR3 sequence reads: CASSANQGQFFLRELFF. The CDR3 DNA reads as TGTGCCAGCAGCGCAAACCAGGGACAGTTTTTTTTGAGGGAGCTGTTTTTT.

The rearrangement uses TRBV5-6 and TRBJ1-4; TRBD1 is a possible D gene (5 bases). CDR3 length equals 16 residues. V lost 4 bases and J lost 2, with 15 bases in between. The germline V gene has CDR1 SGHDT and CDR2 YYEEEE. The DNA for the CDR3 is TGTGCCAGCAGCCCCTTGGCGGGGCGGACTAATGAAAAACTGTTTTTT. Encoded protein: CASSPLAGRTNEKLFF.

This clonotype was detected many times. This chain uses TRBV29-1 with TRBJ1-2, with unresolved D. V was pared by 7 bases and J by 4 bases, with 13 bases between. The germline gives CDR1 SQVTM, CDR2 ANQGSEA. The CDR3 is 12 residues long. The CDR3 loop reads CSAERSAYGYTF. CDR3 in DNA: TGCAGCGCAGAGAGGTCCGCCTATGGCTACACCTTC.

This chain's CDR3 is CASSQDLSGDTQYF. CDR3 coding DNA: TGTGCCAGCAGCCAAGATCTAAGCGGCGATACGCAGTATTTT. This chain connects TRBV3-1 to TRBJ2-3, with TRBD2 as a possible D gene (5 bases). The CDR3 sequence is 14 residues long. Germline V lookup: CDR1 LGHDT, CDR2 YNNKEL (reference sequence). V gave up 0 bases and J gave up 6 bases, with 10 bases separating them.

This clonotype was observed at least ten times. This chain uses TRBV3-1 with TRBJ1-3; D is ambiguous. Trimming took off 4 bases at V and 6 bases at J, with 13 bases between the two ends. This CDR3 has 14 residues. In germline, CDR1 is LGHDT, CDR2 YNNKEL (reference sequence). CDR3 region: CASSPPVRKNTIYF. The CDR3 bases are TGTGCCAGCAGCCCCCCGGTCCGGAAAAACACCATATATTTT.

This clonotype was found many times. The chain carries TRBV12-3 or TRBV12-4 and TRBJ1-1; maybe TRBD1 (5 bases). V was pared by 5 bases and J by 0 bases, with 13 bases between. The CDR3 covers 15 residues. Written as DNA, the CDR3 is TGTGCCAGCAGTCCCTGGGGGAACATGAACACTGAAGCTTTCTTT. As protein: CASSPWGNMNTEAFF.

The table lists this clonotype with a few counts. The chain combines TRBV29-1 with TRBJ2-3; D is unresolved. From germline, CDR1 is SQVTM and CDR2 ANQGSEA. CDR3 size: 15 residues. Trimming left V 4 bases short and J 2 bases short, with 16 bases between. The CDR3: CSVAIRAGFTDTQYF. The DNA for the CDR3 is TGCAGCGTTGCGATCCGGGCAGGTTTCACAGATACGCAGTATTTT.

The chain employs TRBV12-3 or TRBV12-4 and TRBJ1-1; D is uncertain. Trimming shortened V by 1 base and J by 1 base, and 4 bases separated the two germline ends. The CDR3 covers 13 residues. CDR3 protein: CASSLVANTEAFF. The CDR3 nucleotides read TGTGCCAGCAGTTTAGTGGCGAACACTGAAGCTTTCTTT.

This chain links TRBV6-5 with TRBJ1-1; the D is unclear. V lost 7 bases and J 4 bases, leaving 13 bases between the germline ends. Germline V lookup: CDR1 MNHEY, CDR2 SVGAGI. This CDR3 comprises 13 residues. CDR3 amino acids: CASNLTPGTEAFF. In nucleotides, the CDR3 is TGTGCCAGCAATCTCACTCCTGGCACTGAAGCTTTCTTT.

This clonotype was seen only a few times. This sequence joins TRBV29-1 and TRBJ1-2; D not certain. CDR1 and CDR2 (germline): SQVTM, ANQGSEA. The CDR3 is 14 residues long. Trimming cost V 4 bases and J 2 bases, with 14 bases left between them. CDR3 protein: CSVGEDGQNYGYTF. The CDR3 nucleotides read TGCAGCGTTGGAGAGGACGGCCAAAACTATGGCTACACCTTC.

This clonotype came up many times. This chain joins TRBV11-2 and TRBJ1-2; D gene uncertain. This CDR3 is built from 12 residues. Germline CDR1 SGHAT, CDR2 FQNNGV. V was shortened by 2 bases and J by 8 bases, with 9 bases between the two germline ends. The CDR3 nucleotides read TGTGCCAGCAGCTTAATGGGGAGCGGCTACACCTTC. Translation: CASSLMGSGYTF.

Many counts were recorded for this clonotype. The chain couples TRBV11-2 to TRBJ1-1, with TRBD1 matching over 7 bases. The CDR3 runs 15 residues. Germline loops: CDR1 SGHAT, CDR2 FQNNGV. The V and J ends lost 4 bases and 4 bases, in that order; junction bases with no gene match: 9. The CDR3 DNA sequence: TGTGCCAGCAGCTACCCGACAGGGAGAGGCACTGAAGCTTTCTTT. Translated: CASSYPTGRGTEAFF.